These 7 T cell receptor beta chains were sequenced from one sample in a study of T cell changes during pregnancy in multiple sclerosis. Repertoires were generated with immunoSEQ multiplex PCR, while TCRdb's copy carries only in-frame clones and drops some. The sample lists approximately 89,000 clones, approximately 94% occurring once. The input for sequencing was peripheral blood, taken in the third trimester of pregnancy. The receptors derive from a female donor with multiple sclerosis, enrolled in a pregnancy study.

This sequence joins TRBV14 and TRBJ2-3; 8 nucleotides align to TRBD2. V trimming: 8 bases; J trimming: 10 bases; junction bases outside the gene matches: 5. Germline V lookup: CDR1 SGHDN, CDR2 FVKESK. This CDR3 is built from 11 residues. The CDR3 DNA sequence: TGTGCCAGCGGACCGGGACTAGCGCAGTATTTT. This encodes CASGPGLAQYF.

J is TRBJ2-5 and V is TRBV18; 12 bases align to TRBD2. V shed 3 bases and J 3 bases; nucleotides not matched to a gene: 5. The CDR3 runs 16 residues. The germline gives CDR1 KGHSH, CDR2 LQKENI. CDR3 bases: TGTGCCAGCTCACCGGCACTAGCGGGGGGCGAAGAGACCCAGTACTTC. Translating gives CASSPALAGGEETQYF.

The gene calls are TRBV11-1 and TRBJ1-1, with D unclear. Trimming stripped 5 bases from V and 1 base from J, with 17 bases between. This CDR3 region has 16 residues. The germline CDR1 and CDR2 sequences are SGHAT and FQDESV (reference sequence). CDR3 nucleotide sequence: TGTGCCAGCAGCCCTACGGGGAGGACGGGGAACACTGAAGCTTTCTTT. This gives the protein CASSPTGRTGNTEAFF. Looking up the rest from reference TRBV11-1 and TRBJ1-1 gives the full variable domain: EAEVAQSPRYKITEKSQAVAFWCDPISGHATLYWYRQILGQGPELLVQFQDESVVDDSQLPKDRFSAERLKGVDSTLKIQPAELGDSAMYLCASSPTGRTGNTEAFFGQGTRLTVV.

This chain uses TRBV7-9 with TRBJ2-1; TRBD2 matches at 7 bases. Per germline, CDR1 SEHNR and CDR2 FQNEAQ (reference sequence). The CDR3 contains 17 residues. V shed 2 bases and J 6 bases; nucleotides not matched to a gene: 13. The CDR3 loop reads CASSLLAATYGVNEQFF. CDR3 coding DNA: TGTGCCAGCAGCTTACTAGCGGCCACCTATGGGGTCAATGAGCAGTTCTTC.

The chain links TRBV11-2 to TRBJ2-3; 8 positions match TRBD2. This CDR3 spans 16 amino acids. Losses at the gene ends were 3 bases for V and 0 bases for J; bases not matched to a gene: 5. Germline assignment: CDR1 SGHAT and CDR2 FQNNGV. CDR3 protein: CASSFGGGTSTDTQYF. The CDR3 DNA follows: TGTGCCAGCAGCTTCGGGGGGGGAACTAGCACAGATACGCAGTATTTT.

The chain carries TRBV19 and TRBJ1-2; 7 bases match TRBD1. Germline assignment: CDR1 LNHDA and CDR2 SQIVND (reference sequence). The V segment lost 4 bases and the J segment 4 bases; nucleotides outside the gene matches: 6. The CDR3 totals 14 residues. The CDR3 nucleotides read TGTGCCAGTAGTACGACAGGGTTTTCCTATGGCTACACCTTC. Its protein product is CASSTTGFSYGYTF.

The genes are TRBV10-3 and TRBJ2-1; 9 bases are shared with TRBD2. With 8 bases clipped from V and 7 bases from J, the junction kept 6 bases outside the gene matches. This CDR3 region has 13 residues. Germline V lookup: CDR1 ENHRY, CDR2 SYGVKD. The CDR3, as DNA: TGTGCCATCTCCGGGACTAGCCGAAATGAGCAGTTCTTC. It is translated as CAISGTSRNEQFF.